The 19 T cell receptor beta chains listed next were all sequenced from one sample in a study of cytomegalovirus exposure and HLA in healthy donors. Profiled with immunoSEQ multiplex PCR; TCRdb holds only in-frame clones, not every one. The repertoire holds tens of thousands of clones, with roughly 93% as singletons. Sequencing was performed on PBMCs. The receptor set was obtained from a woman aged 18-35 years in good health and CMV-seronegative.

By its share, this clone is medium-sized. V gene TRBV19 combines with J gene TRBJ1-2; 8 bases fit TRBD1. Germline V gene lookup returns CDR1 LNHDA and CDR2 SQIVND (reference sequence). CDR3 length equals 16 residues. The V segment lost 4 bases and the J segment 4 bases; nucleotides outside the gene matches: 11. CDR3 residues: CASSKSDRVFPYGYTF. CDR3 sequence (DNA): TGTGCCAGTAGTAAATCGGACAGGGTGTTCCCCTATGGCTACACCTTC.

The chain carries TRBV7-6 and TRBJ1-1; TRBD1 is a possible D gene (6 bases). The CDR3 runs to 18 residues. CDR1 SGHVS and CDR2 FNYEAQ come from the germline V gene. The V end was cut by 5 bases, the J end by 4 bases, with 26 bases between. CDR3 residues: CASSPFGGPEGESTEAFF. CDR3 coding DNA: TGTGCCAGCAGCCCCTTTGGGGGCCCGGAAGGGGAATCCACTGAAGCTTTCTTT.

The gene calls are TRBV5-1 and TRBJ2-1; the D is unclear. Trimming removed 0 bases at V and 8 bases at J, with 15 bases between. Germline assignment: CDR1 SGHRS and CDR2 YFSETQ. The length of the CDR3 is 15 residues. CDR3 residues: CASSLEATLVDEQFF. In DNA, the CDR3 is TGCGCCAGCAGCTTGGAAGCCACGCTGGTCGATGAGCAGTTCTTC.

This rearrangement joins TRBV9 to TRBJ2-1, with D tentatively TRBD1 (5 bases). Germline CDR1 SGDLS, CDR2 YYNGEE. This CDR3 spans 17 amino acids. V lost 0 bases to trimming and J lost 0 bases, with 13 bases between them. CDR3 DNA: TGTGCCAGCAGCGTAGGGGTCAGGGATAGCTCCTACAATGAGCAGTTCTTC. This translates into CASSVGVRDSSYNEQFF.

This clone occurred a few times. This chain's CDR3 is CASSGVTYEQYF. The DNA of the CDR3 is TGTGCCAGCAGTGGAGTCACCTACGAGCAGTACTTC. The V call is TRBV14, the J call TRBJ2-7; D uncertain. V dropped 6 bases and J dropped 2 bases, with 8 bases sitting between them. This CDR3 has 12 residues. In germline, CDR1 is SGHDN, CDR2 FVKESK.

The genes are TRBV7-9 and TRBJ2-3, with 9 bases identical to TRBD1. V gave up 5 bases and J gave up 6 bases; unmatched junction bases: 9. The CDR3 sequence is 15 residues long. The V gene's germline CDR1 is SEHNR and CDR2 FQNEAQ (reference sequence). The CDR3 sequence: CASSGRDRARDTQYF. CDR3 DNA: TGTGCCAGCAGCGGAAGGGACAGGGCAAGGGATACGCAGTATTTT. The full variable domain, rest sourced from reference TRBV7-9 and TRBJ2-3, is DTGVSQNPRHKITKRGQNVTFRCDPISEHNRLYWYRQTLGQGPEFLTYFQNEAQLEKSRLLSDRFSAERPKGSFSTLEIQRTEQGDSAMYLCASSGRDRARDTQYFGPGTRLTVL.

The chain combines TRBV9 with TRBJ1-4; TRBD1 might be the D (5 bases). CDR1 and CDR2 (germline): SGDLS, YYNGEE. The V gene lost 3 bases and the J gene lost 8 bases, with 14 bases spanning the gap. CDR3 size: 14 residues. Here the CDR3 DNA reads TGTGCCAGCAGCGCCGCCGGGGGAACCGAAAAACTGTTTTTT. This encodes CASSAAGGTEKLFF.

J is TRBJ1-4 and V is TRBV14; no reliable D call. The CDR3 sequence is 16 residues long. Germline-derived CDR1 and CDR2 are SGHDN and FVKESK. The ends were cut back, 3 bases at V and 8 bases at J, with 19 bases in the middle. The CDR3 DNA sequence: TGTGCCAGCAGCCACTCCAGTTGGAAAAGGGAGGAAAAACTGTTTTTT. Translation: CASSHSSWKREEKLFF.

The chain uses TRBV5-1 and TRBJ2-1; D uncertain. There are 14 residues in the CDR3. Looked up from germline, CDR1 is SGHRS and CDR2 is YFSETQ. The V and J ends lost 0 bases and 4 bases respectively, with 8 bases between them. CDR3 sequence: CASSLEPSYNEQFF. The CDR3 DNA sequence: TGCGCCAGCAGCTTGGAGCCTTCATACAATGAGCAGTTCTTC.

CDR3 nucleotide sequence: TGCGCCAGCAGCCAAGGCGGGTCCTCCTACGAGCAGTACTTC. Encoded protein: CASSQGGSSYEQYF. V usage is TRBV5-1 and J usage is TRBJ2-7; D possibly corresponds to TRBD2 (5 bases). Trimming pared 4 bases from V and 0 bases from J, leaving 11 bases between. Germline-derived CDR1 and CDR2 are SGHRS and YFSETQ. CDR3 length: 14 residues.

V gene TRBV11-2 combines with J gene TRBJ2-1; TRBD2 is a possible D gene (6 bases). This CDR3 region has 14 residues. V lost 2 bases and J lost 8, with 13 bases in between. Germline assignment: CDR1 SGHAT and CDR2 FQNNGV. For the CDR3, the DNA is TGTGCCAGCAGCTTAAATGCAGGGAGGCATGAGCAGTTCTTC. Protein: CASSLNAGRHEQFF.

The chain combines TRBV5-4 with TRBJ1-2; TRBD1 agrees at 10 bases. J gave up 6 bases and V 2 bases, and 4 bases lay outside the gene matches. This CDR3 is built from 14 residues. Germline assignment: CDR1 SGHNT and CDR2 YYREEE (reference sequence). This CDR3 reads CASSFRDRGDGYTF. The CDR3 DNA reads TGTGCCAGCAGCTTCCGGGACAGGGGCGATGGCTACACCTTC.

This chain connects TRBV5-6 to TRBJ1-1; D remains unclear. V gave up 1 base and J gave up 0 bases, with 7 bases separating them. The germline V gene has CDR1 SGHDT and CDR2 YYEEEE. The CDR3 loop spans 14 amino acids. The CDR3 DNA reads TGTGCCAGCAGCTTGCCGGGGTTGAACACTGAAGCTTTCTTT. Protein sequence: CASSLPGLNTEAFF.

The chain has TRBV6-5 and TRBJ1-2; D may be TRBD1 (6 bases). CDR3 length: 13 residues. Germline V lookup: CDR1 MNHEY, CDR2 SVGAGI. With 6 bases removed from V and 5 bases from J, the gap between germline ends came to 13 bases. As DNA, the CDR3 is TGTGCCAGCAGCTACCACAGGGAGTATGGCTACACCTTC. Its translation: CASSYHREYGYTF.

The chain employs TRBV5-1 and TRBJ1-1; D remains ambiguous. The CDR3 is 14 amino acids. The germline V and J ends were trimmed by 4 bases and 0 bases, with 10 bases remaining between them. CDR1 is SGHRS, CDR2 YFSETQ, per germline. The CDR3 spells CASSPGGMNTEAFF. The CDR3 nucleotides read TGCGCCAGCAGCCCCGGAGGCATGAACACTGAAGCTTTCTTT.

V is TRBV5-6 and J is TRBJ1-5; D may be TRBD1 (5 bases). The ends were cut back, 4 bases at V and 0 bases at J, with 11 bases in the middle. Germline lookup yields CDR1 SGHDT and CDR2 YYEEEE. The CDR3 length is 15 residues. CDR3 loop: CASSQGASSNQPQHF. In DNA form, the CDR3 reads TGTGCCAGCAGCCAAGGGGCTTCTAGCAATCAGCCCCAGCATTTT.

The genes are TRBV21-1 and TRBJ1-3; the D call in the table, TRBD1, was not verified against the DNA. TRBV21-1 has pseudogene status. The CDR3 sequence is 15 residues long. The DNA for the CDR3 is TGTGCCAGCAGCGCCAGGCCGCTCTCTGGAAACACCATATATTTT. The encoded protein is CASSARPLSGNTIYF.

The chain links TRBV13 to TRBJ1-2, with D unclear. Germline CDR1 is PRHDT and CDR2 is FYEKMQ (reference sequence). The CDR3 is 14 residues long. Trimming pared 3 bases from V and 4 bases from J, leaving 12 bases between. This CDR3 is CASSLDPQSYGYTF. In DNA form, the CDR3 reads TGTGCCAGCAGCTTGGATCCACAGTCCTATGGCTACACCTTC.

The gene calls are TRBV11-3 and TRBJ2-5; weak D call: TRBD1 (5 bases). The CDR3 is made up of 13 amino acids. Germline lookup yields CDR1 SGHNT and CDR2 YENEEA. Trimming took off 4 bases at V and 5 bases at J, with 11 bases between the two ends. Here the CDR3 reads CASSSGIGETQYF. CDR3 in DNA: TGTGCCAGCAGCTCAGGGATCGGGGAGACCCAGTACTTC.